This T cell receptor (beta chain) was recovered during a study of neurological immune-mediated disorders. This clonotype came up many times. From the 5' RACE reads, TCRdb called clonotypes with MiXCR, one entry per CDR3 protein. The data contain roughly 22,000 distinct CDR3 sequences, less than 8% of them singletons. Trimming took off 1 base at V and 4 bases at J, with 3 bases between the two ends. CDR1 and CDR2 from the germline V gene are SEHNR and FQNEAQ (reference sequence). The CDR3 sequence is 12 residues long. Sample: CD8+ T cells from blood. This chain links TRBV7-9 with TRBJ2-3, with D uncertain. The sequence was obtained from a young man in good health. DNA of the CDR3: TGTGCCAGCAGCTTAGTATCAGATACGCAGTATTTT. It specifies CASSLVSDTQYF.